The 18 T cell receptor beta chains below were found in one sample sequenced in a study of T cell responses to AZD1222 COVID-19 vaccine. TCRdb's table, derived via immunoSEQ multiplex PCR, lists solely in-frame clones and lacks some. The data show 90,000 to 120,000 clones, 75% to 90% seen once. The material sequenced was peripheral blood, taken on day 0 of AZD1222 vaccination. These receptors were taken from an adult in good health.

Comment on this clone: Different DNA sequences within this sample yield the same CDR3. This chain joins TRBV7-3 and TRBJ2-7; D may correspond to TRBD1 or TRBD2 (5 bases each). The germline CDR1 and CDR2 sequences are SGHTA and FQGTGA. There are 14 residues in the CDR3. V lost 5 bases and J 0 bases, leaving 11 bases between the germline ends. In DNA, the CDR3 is TGTGCCAGCAGCGCGTCAGGGAGCTCCTACGAGCAGTACTTC. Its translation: CASSASGSSYEQYF.

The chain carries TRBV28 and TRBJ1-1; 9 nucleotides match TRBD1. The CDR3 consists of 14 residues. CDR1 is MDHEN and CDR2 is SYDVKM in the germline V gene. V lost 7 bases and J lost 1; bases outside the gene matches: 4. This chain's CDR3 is CASTDRGGNTEAFF. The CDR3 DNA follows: TGTGCCAGCACGGACAGGGGTGGGAACACTGAAGCTTTCTTT.

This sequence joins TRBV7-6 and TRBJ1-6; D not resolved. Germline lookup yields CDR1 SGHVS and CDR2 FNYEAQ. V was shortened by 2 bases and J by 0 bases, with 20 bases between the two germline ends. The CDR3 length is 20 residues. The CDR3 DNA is TGTGCCAGCAGCTTACTCGCAGTGGGCGCGCGGAGCTCCTATAATTCACCCCTCCACTTT. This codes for CASSLLAVGARSSYNSPLHF. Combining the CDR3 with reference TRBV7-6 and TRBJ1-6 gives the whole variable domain GAGVSQSPRYKVTKRGQDVALRCDPISGHVSLYWYRQALGQGPEFLTYFNYEAQQDKSGLPNDRFSAERPEGSISTLTIQRTEQRDSAMYRCASSLLAVGARSSYNSPLHFGNGTRLTVT.

The CDR3 is CASTDDRLGGYEQYF. In DNA form, the CDR3 reads TGTGCCAGCACCGACGACAGGTTAGGGGGCTACGAGCAGTACTTC. V gene TRBV25-1 combines with J gene TRBJ2-7, with D perhaps TRBD1 (6 bases). The CDR3 extends over 15 amino acids. CDR1 MGHDK and CDR2 SYGVNS come from the germline V gene. V gave up 7 bases and J gave up 3 bases, with 19 bases separating them.

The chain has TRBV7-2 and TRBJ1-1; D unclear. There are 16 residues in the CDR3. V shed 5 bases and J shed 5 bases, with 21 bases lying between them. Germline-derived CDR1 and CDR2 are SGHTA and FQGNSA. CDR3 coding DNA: TGTGCCAGCAGCCCTGGGCCATCTACCACCGGGACTGAAGCTTTCTTT. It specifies CASSPGPSTTGTEAFF.

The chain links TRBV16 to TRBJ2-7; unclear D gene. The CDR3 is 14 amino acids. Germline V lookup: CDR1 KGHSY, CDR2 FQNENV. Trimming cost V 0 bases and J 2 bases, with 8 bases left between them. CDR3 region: CASSQSGDPYEQYF. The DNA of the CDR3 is TGTGCCAGCAGCCAATCGGGTGACCCCTACGAGCAGTACTTC.

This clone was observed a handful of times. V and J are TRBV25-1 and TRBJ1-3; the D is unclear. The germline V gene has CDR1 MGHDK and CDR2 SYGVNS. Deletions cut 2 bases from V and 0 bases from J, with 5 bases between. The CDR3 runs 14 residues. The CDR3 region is CASSERTSGNTIYF. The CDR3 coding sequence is TGTGCCAGCAGTGAACGGACCTCTGGAAACACCATATATTTT.

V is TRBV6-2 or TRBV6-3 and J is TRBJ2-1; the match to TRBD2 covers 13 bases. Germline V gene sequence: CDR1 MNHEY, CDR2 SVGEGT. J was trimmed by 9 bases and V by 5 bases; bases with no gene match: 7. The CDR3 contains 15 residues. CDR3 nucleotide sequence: TGTGCCAGCAGTCCAGGACTAGCGGGAGTAACTGAGCAGTTCTTC. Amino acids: CASSPGLAGVTEQFF.

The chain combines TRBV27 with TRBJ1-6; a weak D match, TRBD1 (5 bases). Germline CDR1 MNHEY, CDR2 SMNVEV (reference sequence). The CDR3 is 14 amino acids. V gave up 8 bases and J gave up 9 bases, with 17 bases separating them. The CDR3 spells CASFPSGWGSPLHF. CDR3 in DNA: TGTGCCAGCTTCCCCTCAGGGTGGGGTTCACCCCTCCACTTT.

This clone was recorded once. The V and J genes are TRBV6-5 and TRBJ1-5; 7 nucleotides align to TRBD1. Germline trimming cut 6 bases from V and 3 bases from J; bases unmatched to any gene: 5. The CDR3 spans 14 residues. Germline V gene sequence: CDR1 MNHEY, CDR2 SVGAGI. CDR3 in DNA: TGTGCCAGCAGGTCAACAGGGGACAATCAGCCCCAGCATTTT. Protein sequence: CASRSTGDNQPQHF.

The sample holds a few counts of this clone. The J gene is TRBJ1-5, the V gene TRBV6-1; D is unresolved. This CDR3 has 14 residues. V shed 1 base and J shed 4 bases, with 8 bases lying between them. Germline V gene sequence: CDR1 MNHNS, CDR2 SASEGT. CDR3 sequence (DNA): TGTGCCAGCAGTGAAGGGCACTTTAATCAGCCCCAGCATTTT. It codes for CASSEGHFNQPQHF.

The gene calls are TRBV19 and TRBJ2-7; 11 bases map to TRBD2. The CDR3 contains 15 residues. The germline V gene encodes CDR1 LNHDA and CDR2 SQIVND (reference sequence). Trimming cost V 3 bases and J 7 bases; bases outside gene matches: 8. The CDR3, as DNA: TGTGCCAGTAGTATGATATGGGGGACTAGCGGTGAGCAGTACTTC. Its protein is CASSMIWGTSGEQYF.

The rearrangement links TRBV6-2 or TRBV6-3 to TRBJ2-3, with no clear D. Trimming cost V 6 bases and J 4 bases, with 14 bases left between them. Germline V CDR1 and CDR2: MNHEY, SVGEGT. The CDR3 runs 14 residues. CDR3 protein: CASSNKRHADTQYF. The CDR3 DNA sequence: TGTGCCAGCAGCAACAAACGGCACGCAGATACGCAGTATTTT.

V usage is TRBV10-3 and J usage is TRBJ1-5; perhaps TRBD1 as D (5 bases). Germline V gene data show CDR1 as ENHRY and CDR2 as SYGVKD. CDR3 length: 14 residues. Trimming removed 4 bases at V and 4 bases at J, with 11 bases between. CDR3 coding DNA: TGTGCCATCAGTGGTCAGGGTTGGAATCAGCCCCAGCATTTT. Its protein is CAISGQGWNQPQHF.

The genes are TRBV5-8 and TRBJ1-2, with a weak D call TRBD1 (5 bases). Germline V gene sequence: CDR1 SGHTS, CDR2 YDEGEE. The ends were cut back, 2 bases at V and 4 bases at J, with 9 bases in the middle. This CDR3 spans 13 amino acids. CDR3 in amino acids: CASSFGGIYGYTF. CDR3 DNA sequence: TGTGCCAGCAGCTTTGGGGGTATCTATGGCTACACCTTC.

CDR3: CASSVGWSGYRSYNEQFF. As DNA, the CDR3 is TGTGCCAGCAGCGTAGGATGGTCGGGTTACCGCTCCTACAATGAGCAGTTCTTC. V and J are TRBV9 and TRBJ2-1; D is unresolved. Looked up from germline, CDR1 is SGDLS and CDR2 is YYNGEE. Trimming pared 0 bases from V and 0 bases from J, leaving 16 bases between. The CDR3 is made up of 18 amino acids. The entire variable domain, with the rest obtained from reference TRBV9 and TRBJ2-1, is as follows: DSGVTQTPKHLITATGQRVTLRCSPRSGDLSVYWYQQSLDQGLQFLIQYYNGEERAKGNILERFSAQQFPDLHSELNLSSLELGDSALYFCASSVGWSGYRSYNEQFFGPGTRLTVL.

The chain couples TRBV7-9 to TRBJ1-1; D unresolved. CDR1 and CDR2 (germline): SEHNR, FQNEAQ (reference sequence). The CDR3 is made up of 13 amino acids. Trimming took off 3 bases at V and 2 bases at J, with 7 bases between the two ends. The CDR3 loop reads CASSLRANTEAFF. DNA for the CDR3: TGTGCCAGCAGCTTGAGAGCTAACACTGAAGCTTTCTTT.

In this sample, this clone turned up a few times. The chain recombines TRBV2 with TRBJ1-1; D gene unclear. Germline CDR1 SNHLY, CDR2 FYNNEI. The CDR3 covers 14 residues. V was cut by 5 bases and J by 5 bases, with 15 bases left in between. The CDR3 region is CASSQDGLGTEAFF. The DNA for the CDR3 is TGTGCCAGCAGTCAGGACGGGTTAGGAACTGAAGCTTTCTTT.